This TCR beta chain was sequenced for a study of a mutant IDH1 vaccine in newly diagnosed glioma. Study-wide background: Treated patients comprised about 60% males and 37.5% females, mean age about 38 years. V12 took place at week 35, and V13 at week 47. Study results and caveats: The study observed vaccine-induced immune responses in approximately 93% of patients.

This clone was observed a handful of times. What it binds is not known. Generated by immunoSEQ multiplex PCR, the TCRdb table keeps only in-frame clones and is missing some. The sample includes around 44,000 clones, more than 65% of them seen just once. Sample time point: week 35, safety follow-up. Vaccination used 300 ug of mutant IDH1 20-mer peptide per dose, with topical imiquimod. This sequence was found in a man aged 35 to 55 with glioma. The sample in question was PBMCs, obtained from a glioma patient whose treatment included an IDH1 peptide vaccine.

CDR3 sequence reads: CASTPGRAAFF. DNA of the CDR3: TGTGCCAGCACTCCCGGGAGGGCAGCTTTCTTT. This chain links TRBV2 with TRBJ1-1; D gene uncertain. V lost 7 bases and J 10 bases, leaving 13 bases between the germline ends. CDR1 is SNHLY, CDR2 FYNNEI, per germline. This CDR3 spans 11 amino acids.